This TCR beta chain stems from a study of identical twins. Whole-study results and caveats: Low generation-probability sequences were in excess among twin-shared out-of-frame alpha sequences. Weaker excess sharing between twins was seen in beta out-of-frame sequences.

CDR1 DFQATT and CDR2 SNEGSKA come from the germline V gene (reference sequence). V dropped 6 bases and J dropped 0 bases, with 14 bases sitting between them. The CDR3 length is 15 residues. Note on this clonotype: Its antigen is not known.

MiXCR was run by TCRdb on the 5' RACE reads, yielding one entry per CDR3 protein. The table lists approximately 220,000 distinct CDR3 sequences, 7.5% of them singletons, with less than 2% in the top ten. This sample also appeared in a second study, on yellow fever vaccine responses in identical twins. That work contributes: Reports say the vaccine T cell response in twins looked partly convergent and partly personalized.

The clonotype was recovered from a woman under 30 in good health. The sample consisted of memory (CD45RO+) T cells sorted from blood. This rearrangement joins TRBV20-1 to TRBJ2-2; the D gene is possibly TRBD2 (6 bases). CDR3 amino acids: CSARTGGPNTGELFF. Written as DNA, the CDR3 is TGCAGTGCGAGGACCGGGGGACCGAACACCGGGGAGCTGTTTTTT.